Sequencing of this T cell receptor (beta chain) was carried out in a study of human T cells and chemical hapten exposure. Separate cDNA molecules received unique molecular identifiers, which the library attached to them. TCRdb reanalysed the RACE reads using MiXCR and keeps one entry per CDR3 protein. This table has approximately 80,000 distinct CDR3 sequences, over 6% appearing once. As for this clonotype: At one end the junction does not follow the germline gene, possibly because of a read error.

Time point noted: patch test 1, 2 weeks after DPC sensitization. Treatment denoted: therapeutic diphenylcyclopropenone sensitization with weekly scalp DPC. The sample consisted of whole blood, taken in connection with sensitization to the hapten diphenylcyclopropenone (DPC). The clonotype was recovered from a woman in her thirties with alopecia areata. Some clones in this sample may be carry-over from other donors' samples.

CDR3 region: CVSSPGQTKGEQYF. The DNA of the CDR3 is TGTGTCAGCAGCCCCGGACAGACTAAAGGCGAGCAGTACTTC. V is TRBV5-4 and J is TRBJ2-7, with D maybe TRBD1 (6 bases). Germline CDR1 reads SGHNT; CDR2 reads YYREEE (reference sequence). This CDR3 has 14 residues.